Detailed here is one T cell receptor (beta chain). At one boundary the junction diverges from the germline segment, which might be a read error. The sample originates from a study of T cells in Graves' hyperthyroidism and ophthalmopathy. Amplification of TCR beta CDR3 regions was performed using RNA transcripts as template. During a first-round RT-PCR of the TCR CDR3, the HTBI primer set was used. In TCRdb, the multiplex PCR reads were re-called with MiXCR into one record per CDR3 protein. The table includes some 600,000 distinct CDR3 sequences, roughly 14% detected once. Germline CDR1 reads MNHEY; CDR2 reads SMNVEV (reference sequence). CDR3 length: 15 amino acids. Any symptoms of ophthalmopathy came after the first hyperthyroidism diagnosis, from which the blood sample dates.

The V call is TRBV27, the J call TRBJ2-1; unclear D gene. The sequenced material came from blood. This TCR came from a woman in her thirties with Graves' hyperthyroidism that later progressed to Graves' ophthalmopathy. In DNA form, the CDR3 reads TGTGCCAGCAGTTTTGGAGCCAGCTCCTACAATGGGCAGTTCTTC. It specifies CASSFGASSYNGQFF.